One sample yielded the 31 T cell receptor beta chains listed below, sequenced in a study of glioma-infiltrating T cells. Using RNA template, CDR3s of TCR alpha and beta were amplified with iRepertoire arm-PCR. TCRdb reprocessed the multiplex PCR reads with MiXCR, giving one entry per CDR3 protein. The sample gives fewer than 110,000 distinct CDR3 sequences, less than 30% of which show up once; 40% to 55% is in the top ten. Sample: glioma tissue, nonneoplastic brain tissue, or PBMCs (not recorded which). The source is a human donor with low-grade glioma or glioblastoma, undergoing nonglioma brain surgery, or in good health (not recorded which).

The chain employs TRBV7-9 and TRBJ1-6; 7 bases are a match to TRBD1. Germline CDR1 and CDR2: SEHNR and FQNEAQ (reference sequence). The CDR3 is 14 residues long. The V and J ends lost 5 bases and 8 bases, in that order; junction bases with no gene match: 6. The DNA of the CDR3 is TGTGCCAGCAGCGACAGGGAACTTCATTCACCCCTCCACTTT. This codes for CASSDRELHSPLHF.

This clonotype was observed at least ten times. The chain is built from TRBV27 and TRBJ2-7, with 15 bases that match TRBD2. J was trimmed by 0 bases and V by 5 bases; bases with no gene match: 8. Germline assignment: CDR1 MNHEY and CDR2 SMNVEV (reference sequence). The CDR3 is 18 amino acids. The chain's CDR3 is CASSPSGLAGGSSYEQYF. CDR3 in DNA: TGTGCCAGCAGTCCGTCTGGACTAGCGGGGGGGAGCTCCTACGAGCAGTACTTC.

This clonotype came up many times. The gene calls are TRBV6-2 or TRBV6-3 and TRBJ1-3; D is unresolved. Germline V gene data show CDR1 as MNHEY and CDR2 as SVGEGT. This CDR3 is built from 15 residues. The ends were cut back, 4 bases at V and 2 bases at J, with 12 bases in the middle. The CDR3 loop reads CASSSPSVAGNTIYF. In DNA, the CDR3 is TGTGCCAGCAGTTCGCCTAGTGTGGCTGGAAACACCATATATTTT.

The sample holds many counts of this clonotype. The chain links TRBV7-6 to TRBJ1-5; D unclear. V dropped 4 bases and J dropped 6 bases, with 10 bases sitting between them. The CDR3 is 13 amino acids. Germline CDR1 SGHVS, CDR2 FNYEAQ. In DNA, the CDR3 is TGTGCCAGCAGCTCCAGAACGGGTCAGCCCCAGCATTTT. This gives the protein CASSSRTGQPQHF.

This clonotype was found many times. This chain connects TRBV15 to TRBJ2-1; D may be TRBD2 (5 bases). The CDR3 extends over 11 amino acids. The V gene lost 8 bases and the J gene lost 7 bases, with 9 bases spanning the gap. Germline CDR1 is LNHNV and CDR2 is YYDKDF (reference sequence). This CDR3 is CATGLANEQFF. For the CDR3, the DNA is TGTGCCACCGGACTCGCTAATGAGCAGTTCTTC.

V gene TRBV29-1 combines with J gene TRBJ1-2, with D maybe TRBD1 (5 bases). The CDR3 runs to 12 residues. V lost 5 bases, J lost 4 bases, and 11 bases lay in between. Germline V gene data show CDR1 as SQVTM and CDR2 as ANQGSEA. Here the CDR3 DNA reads TGCAGCGTTACACAGGAGGGCTATGGCTACACCTTC. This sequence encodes CSVTQEGYGYTF.

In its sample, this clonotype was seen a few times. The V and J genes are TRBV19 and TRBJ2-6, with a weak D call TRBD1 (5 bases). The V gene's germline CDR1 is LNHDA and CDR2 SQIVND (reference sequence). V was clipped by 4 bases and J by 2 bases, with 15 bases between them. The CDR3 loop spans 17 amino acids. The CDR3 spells CASSTRQTLTGANVLTF. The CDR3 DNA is TGTGCCAGTAGTACAAGACAGACACTCACTGGGGCCAACGTCCTGACTTTC.

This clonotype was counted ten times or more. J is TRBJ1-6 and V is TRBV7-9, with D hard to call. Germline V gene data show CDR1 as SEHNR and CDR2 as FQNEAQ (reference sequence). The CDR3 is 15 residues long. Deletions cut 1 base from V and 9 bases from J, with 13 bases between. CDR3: CASSLVALITSPLHF. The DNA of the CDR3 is TGTGCCAGCAGCTTAGTAGCCCTAATAACTTCACCCCTCCACTTT.

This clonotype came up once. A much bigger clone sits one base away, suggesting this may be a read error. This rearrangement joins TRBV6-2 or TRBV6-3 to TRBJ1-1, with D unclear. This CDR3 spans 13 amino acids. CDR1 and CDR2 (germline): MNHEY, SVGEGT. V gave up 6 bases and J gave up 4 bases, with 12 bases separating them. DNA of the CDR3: TGTGCCAGCAGAAGTCTCTGGGGCACTGAAGCTTTCTTT. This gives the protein CASRSLWGTEAFF.

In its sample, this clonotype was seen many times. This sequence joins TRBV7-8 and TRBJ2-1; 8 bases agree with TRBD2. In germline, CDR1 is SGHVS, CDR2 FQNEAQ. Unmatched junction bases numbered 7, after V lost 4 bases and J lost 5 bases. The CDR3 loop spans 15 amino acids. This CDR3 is CASSSPTSAHNEQFF. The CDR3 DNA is TGTGCCAGCAGCTCCCCGACTAGCGCACACAATGAGCAGTTCTTC.

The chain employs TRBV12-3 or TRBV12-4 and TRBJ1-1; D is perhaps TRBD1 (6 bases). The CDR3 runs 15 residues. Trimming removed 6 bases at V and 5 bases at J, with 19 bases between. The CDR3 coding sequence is TGTGCCAGCAGCCCGCGGGACACCTGGGGGACTGAAGCTTTCTTT. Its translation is CASSPRDTWGTEAFF.

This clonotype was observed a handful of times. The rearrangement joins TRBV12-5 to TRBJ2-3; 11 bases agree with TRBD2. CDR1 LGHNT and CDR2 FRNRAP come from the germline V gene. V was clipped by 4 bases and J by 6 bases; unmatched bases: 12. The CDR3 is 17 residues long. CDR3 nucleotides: TGTGCTAGTGGTTCCCTTCTAGCGGGGGGAGTTGGGGATACGCAGTATTTT. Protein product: CASGSLLAGGVGDTQYF. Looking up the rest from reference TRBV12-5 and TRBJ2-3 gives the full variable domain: DARVTQTPRHKVTEMGQEVTMRCQPILGHNTVFWYRQTMMQGLELLAYFRNRAPLDDSGMPKDRFSAEMPDATLATLKIQPSEPRDSAVYFCASGSLLAGGVGDTQYFGPGTRLTVL.

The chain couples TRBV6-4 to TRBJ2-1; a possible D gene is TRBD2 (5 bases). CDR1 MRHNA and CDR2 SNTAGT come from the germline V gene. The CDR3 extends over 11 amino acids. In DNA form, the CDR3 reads TGTGGCAGTGACTCGGGCGGGGAGCAGTTCTTC. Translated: CGSDSGGEQFF.

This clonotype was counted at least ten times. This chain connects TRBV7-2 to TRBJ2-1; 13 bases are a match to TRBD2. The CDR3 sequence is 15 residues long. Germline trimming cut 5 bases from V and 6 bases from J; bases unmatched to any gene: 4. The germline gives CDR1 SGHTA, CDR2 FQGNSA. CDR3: CASSKGLAGSNEQFF. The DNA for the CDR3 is TGTGCCAGCAGCAAGGGACTAGCGGGGAGCAATGAGCAGTTCTTC.

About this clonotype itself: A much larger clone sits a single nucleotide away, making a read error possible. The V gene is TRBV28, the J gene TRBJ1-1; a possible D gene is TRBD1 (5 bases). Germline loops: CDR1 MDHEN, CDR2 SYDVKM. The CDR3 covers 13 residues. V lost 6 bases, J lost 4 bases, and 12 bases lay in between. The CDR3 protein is CASSKKGVTEAFF. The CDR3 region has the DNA TGTGCCAGCAGCAAAAAAGGGGTCACTGAAGCTTTCTTT.

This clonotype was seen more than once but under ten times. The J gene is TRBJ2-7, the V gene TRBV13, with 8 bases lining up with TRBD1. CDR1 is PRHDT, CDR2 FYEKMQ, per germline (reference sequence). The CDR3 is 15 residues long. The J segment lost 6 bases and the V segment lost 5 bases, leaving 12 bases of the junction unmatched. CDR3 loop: CASSPTVGQGGEQYF. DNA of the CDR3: TGTGCCAGCAGCCCAACAGTCGGACAGGGAGGCGAGCAGTACTTC. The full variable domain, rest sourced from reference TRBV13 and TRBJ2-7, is AAGVIQSPRHLIKEKRETATLKCYPIPRHDTVYWYQQGPGQDPQFLISFYEKMQSDKGSIPDRFSAQQFSDYHSELNMSSLELGDSALYFCASSPTVGQGGEQYFGPGTRLTVT.

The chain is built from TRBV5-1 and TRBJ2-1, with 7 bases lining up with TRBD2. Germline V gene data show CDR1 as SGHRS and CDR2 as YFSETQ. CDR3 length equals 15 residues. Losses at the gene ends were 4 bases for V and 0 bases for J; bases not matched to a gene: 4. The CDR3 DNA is TGCGCCAGCAGCCTGCGGGGGTTCTCCTACAATGAGCAGTTCTTC. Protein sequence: CASSLRGFSYNEQFF.

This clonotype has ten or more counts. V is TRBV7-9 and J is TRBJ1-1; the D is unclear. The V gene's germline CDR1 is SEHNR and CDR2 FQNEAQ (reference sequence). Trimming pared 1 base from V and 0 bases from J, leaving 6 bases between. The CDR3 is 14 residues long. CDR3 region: CASSLDILNTEAFF. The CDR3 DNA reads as TGTGCCAGCAGCTTAGATATATTGAACACTGAAGCTTTCTTT.

The CDR3 sequence is CASSLGLAPGAGELFF. The DNA of the CDR3 is TGTGCCAGCAGCTTAGGACTAGCGCCAGGGGCCGGGGAGCTGTTTTTT. The chain employs TRBV11-2 and TRBJ2-2, with TRBD2 identical over 8 bases. Germline V lookup: CDR1 SGHAT, CDR2 FQNNGV. The ends lost 1 base at V and 6 bases at J; junction bases unmatched: 7. The CDR3 consists of 16 residues.

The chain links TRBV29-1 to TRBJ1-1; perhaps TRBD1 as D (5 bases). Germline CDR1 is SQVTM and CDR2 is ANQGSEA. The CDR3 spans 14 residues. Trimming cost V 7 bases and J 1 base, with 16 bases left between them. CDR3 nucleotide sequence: TGCAGCGCCCGTTGGAGGGGCAGGAACACTGAAGCTTTCTTT. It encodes CSARWRGRNTEAFF.

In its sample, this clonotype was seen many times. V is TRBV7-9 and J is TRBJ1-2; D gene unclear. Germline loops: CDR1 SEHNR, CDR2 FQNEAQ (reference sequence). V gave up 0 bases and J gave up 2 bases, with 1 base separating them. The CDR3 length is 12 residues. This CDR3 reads CASSLANYGYTF. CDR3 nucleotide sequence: TGTGCCAGCAGCTTAGCAAACTATGGCTACACCTTC.

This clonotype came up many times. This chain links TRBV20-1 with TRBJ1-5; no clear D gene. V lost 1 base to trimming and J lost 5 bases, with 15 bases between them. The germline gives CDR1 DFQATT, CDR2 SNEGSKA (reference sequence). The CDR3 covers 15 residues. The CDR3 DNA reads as TGCAGTGCTAGAGGGAGGAAAGGTTTCGATCAGCCCCAGCATTTT. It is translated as CSARGRKGFDQPQHF.

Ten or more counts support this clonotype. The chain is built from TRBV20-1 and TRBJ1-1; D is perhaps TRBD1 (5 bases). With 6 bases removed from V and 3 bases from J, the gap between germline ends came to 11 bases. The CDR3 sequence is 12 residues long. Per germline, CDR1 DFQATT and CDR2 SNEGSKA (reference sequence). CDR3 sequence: CSASREYTEAFF. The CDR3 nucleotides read TGCAGTGCAAGCAGGGAGTACACTGAAGCTTTCTTT.

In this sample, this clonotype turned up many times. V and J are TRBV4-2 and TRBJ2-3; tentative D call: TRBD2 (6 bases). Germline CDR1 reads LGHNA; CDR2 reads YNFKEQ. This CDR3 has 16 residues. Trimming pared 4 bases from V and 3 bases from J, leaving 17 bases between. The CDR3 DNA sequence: TGTGCCAGCAGCCGCCTGACCGCGGGGCTGACAGATACGCAGTATTTT. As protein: CASSRLTAGLTDTQYF.

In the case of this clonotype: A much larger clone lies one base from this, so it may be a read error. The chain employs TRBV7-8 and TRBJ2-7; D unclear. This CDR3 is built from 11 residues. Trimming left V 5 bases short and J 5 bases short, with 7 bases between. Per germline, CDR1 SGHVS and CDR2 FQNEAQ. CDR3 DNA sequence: TGTGCCAGCAGCCAAACTGACGAGCAGTACTTC. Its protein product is CASSQTDEQYF.

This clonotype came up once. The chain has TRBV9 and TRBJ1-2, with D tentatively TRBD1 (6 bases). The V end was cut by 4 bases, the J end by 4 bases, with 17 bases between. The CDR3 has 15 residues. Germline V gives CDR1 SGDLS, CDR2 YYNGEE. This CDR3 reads CASSPGSGAGYGYTF. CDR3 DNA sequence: TGTGCCAGCAGCCCGGGGTCAGGGGCGGGCTATGGCTACACCTTC.

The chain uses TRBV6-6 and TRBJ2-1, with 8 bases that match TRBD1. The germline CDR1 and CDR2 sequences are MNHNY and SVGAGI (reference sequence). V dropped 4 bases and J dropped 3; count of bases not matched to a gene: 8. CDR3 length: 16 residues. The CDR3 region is CASSFQGAVGYNEQFF. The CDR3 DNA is TGTGCCAGCAGTTTCCAGGGGGCGGTGGGCTACAATGAGCAGTTCTTC.

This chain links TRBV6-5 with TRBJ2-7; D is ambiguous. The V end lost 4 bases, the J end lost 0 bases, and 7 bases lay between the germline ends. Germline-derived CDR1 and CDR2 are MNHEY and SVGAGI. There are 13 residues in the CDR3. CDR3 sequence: CASSWLSSYEQYF. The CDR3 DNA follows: TGTGCCAGCAGTTGGCTTAGCTCCTACGAGCAGTACTTC.

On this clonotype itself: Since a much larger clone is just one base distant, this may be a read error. The CDR3 protein is CASSLQGSKTQYF. CDR3 nucleotide sequence: TGTGCCAGCAGCTTACAGGGGTCTAAGACCCAGTACTTC. The chain has TRBV7-2 and TRBJ2-5, with D possibly being TRBD1 (6 bases). The germline V and J ends were trimmed by 2 bases and 6 bases, with 10 bases remaining between them. Germline V CDR1 and CDR2: SGHTA, FQGNSA. There are 13 residues in the CDR3.

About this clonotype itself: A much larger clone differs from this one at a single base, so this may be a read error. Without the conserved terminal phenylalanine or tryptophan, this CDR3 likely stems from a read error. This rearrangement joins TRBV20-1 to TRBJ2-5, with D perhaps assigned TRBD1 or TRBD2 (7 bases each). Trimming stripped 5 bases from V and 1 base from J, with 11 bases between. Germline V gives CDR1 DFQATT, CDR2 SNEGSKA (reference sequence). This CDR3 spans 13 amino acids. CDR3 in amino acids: CSAPGGGQETQYL. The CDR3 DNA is TGCAGTGCTCCAGGGGGGGGCCAAGAGACCCAGTACCTC.

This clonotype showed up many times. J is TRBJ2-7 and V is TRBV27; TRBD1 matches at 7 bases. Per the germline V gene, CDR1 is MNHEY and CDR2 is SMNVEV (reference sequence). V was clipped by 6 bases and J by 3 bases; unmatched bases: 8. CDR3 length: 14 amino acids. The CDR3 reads CASRTGSLDYEQYF. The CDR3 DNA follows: TGTGCCAGCAGGACAGGGTCCCTGGACTACGAGCAGTACTTC.